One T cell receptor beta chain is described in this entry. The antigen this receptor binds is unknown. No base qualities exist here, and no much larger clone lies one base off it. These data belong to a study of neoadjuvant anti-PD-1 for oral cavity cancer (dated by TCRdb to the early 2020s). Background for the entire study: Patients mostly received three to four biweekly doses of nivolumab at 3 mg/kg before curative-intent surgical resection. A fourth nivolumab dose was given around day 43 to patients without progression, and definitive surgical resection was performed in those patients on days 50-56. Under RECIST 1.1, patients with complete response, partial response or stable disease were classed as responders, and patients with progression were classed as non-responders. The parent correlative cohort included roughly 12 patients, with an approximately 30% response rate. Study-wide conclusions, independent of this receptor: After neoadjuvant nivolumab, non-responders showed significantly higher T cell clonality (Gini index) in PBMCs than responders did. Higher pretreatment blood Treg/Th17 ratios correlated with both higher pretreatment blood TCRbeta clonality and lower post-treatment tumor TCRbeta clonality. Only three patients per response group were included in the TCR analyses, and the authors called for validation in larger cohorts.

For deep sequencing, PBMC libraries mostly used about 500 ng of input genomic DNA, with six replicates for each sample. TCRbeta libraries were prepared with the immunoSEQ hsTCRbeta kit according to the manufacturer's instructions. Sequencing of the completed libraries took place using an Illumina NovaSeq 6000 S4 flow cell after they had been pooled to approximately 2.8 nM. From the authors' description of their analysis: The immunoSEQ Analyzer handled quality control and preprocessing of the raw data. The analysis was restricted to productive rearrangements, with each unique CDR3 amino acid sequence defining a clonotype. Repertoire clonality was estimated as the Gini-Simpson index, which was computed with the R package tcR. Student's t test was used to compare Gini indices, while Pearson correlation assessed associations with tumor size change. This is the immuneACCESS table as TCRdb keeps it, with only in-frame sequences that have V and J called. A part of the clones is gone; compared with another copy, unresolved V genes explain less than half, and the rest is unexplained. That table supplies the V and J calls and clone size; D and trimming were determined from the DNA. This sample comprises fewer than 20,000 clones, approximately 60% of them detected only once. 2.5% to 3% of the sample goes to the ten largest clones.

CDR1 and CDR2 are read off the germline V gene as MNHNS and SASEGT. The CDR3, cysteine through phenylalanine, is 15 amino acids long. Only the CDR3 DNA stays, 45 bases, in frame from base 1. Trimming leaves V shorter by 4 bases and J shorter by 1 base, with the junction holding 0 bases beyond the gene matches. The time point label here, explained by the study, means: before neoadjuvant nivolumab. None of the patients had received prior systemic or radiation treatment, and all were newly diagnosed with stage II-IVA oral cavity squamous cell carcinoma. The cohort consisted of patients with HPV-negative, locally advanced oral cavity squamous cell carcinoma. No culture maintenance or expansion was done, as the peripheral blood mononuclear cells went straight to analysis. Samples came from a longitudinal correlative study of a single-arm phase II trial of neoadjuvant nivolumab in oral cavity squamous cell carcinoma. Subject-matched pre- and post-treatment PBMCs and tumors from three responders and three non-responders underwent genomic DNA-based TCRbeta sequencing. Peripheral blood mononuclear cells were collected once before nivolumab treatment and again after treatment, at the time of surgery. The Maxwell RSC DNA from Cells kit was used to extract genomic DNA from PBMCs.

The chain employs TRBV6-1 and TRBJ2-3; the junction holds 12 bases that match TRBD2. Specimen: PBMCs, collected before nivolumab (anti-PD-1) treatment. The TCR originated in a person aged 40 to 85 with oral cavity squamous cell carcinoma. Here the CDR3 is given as CASSGLAGGTDTQYF. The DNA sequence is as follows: TGTGCCAGCAGTGGACTAGCGGGAGGCACAGATACGCAGTATTTT.